The 8 T cell receptor beta chains listed next were all sequenced from one sample in a study of CD8 T cells in ankylosing spondylitis. Overall study findings and caveats: Blood of patients with ankylosing spondylitis appeared to be characterized by a TCR beta motif of roughly eight highly homologous variants.

TCRdb re-analysed the 5' RACE reads in MiXCR, keeping a single row per CDR3 protein. Counted here are some 200,000 distinct CDR3 sequences, around 7.9% occurring once; the ten biggest clones make up 12% to 15%. These TCRs' antigens remain unknown. Material: blood, either unsorted or a sorted T cell fraction (not recorded which). The source is a male donor with ankylosing spondylitis.

This clonotype appeared many times. V is TRBV12-3 or TRBV12-4 and J is TRBJ1-5; perhaps TRBD1 as D (5 bases). The V end lost 3 bases, the J end lost 4 bases, and 22 bases lay between the germline ends. This CDR3 contains 18 residues. The chain's CDR3 is CASSFSRPRGRPNQPQHF. The CDR3 nucleotides read TGTGCCAGCAGTTTCAGCCGCCCTCGGGGCCGGCCTAATCAGCCCCAGCATTTT.

This clonotype came up many times. CDR3: CASSLSWGTSYNEQFF. The CDR3 DNA sequence: TGTGCCAGCAGTTTATCATGGGGTACCTCCTACAATGAGCAGTTCTTC. The J gene is TRBJ2-1, the V gene TRBV27; D remains ambiguous. This CDR3 has 16 residues. Germline V CDR1 and CDR2: MNHEY, SMNVEV (reference sequence). V lost 0 bases to trimming and J lost 0 bases, with 9 bases between them.

The sample holds many counts of this clonotype. The chain couples TRBV7-2 to TRBJ2-3; 7 bases match TRBD2. Per germline, CDR1 SGHTA and CDR2 FQGNSA. The CDR3 sequence is 12 residues long. CDR3 DNA: TGTGGTACTAGCGCCCGCACAGATACGCAGTATTTT. Its translation is CGTSARTDTQYF. The complete variable domain, with remaining parts taken from reference TRBV7-2 and TRBJ2-3, reads GAGVSQSPSNKVTEKGKDVELRCDPISGHTALYWYRQSLGQGLEFLIYFQGNSAPDKSGLPSDRFSAERTGGSVSTLTIQRTQQEDSAVYLCGTSARTDTQYFGPGTRLTVL.

This clonotype was observed many times. The rearrangement uses TRBV7-8 and TRBJ1-4; 7 nucleotides agree with TRBD1. With 1 base clipped from V and 1 base from J, the junction kept 6 bases outside the gene matches. CDR1 and CDR2 from the germline V gene are SGHVS and FQNEAQ. The CDR3 length is 17 residues. CDR3 region: CASSLGQGWVTNEKLFF. DNA for the CDR3: TGTGCCAGCAGCTTAGGACAGGGCTGGGTAACTAATGAAAAACTGTTTTTT.

This clonotype was counted only a few times. The rearrangement links TRBV6-2 or TRBV6-3 to TRBJ2-2, with 8 bases fitting TRBD2. The junction had 20 bases not matched to a gene; V was cut back by 5 bases and J by 6 bases. In germline, CDR1 is MNHEY, CDR2 SVGEGT. The CDR3 is made up of 19 amino acids. In DNA form, the CDR3 reads TGTGCCAGCAGTCTCTCGAGGACTAGCCCTACACGAACCCCCGGGGAGCTGTTTTTT. It yields the protein CASSLSRTSPTRTPGELFF.

This chain uses TRBV29-1 with TRBJ1-1; D is ambiguous. Looked up from germline, CDR1 is SQVTM and CDR2 is ANQGSEA. V lost 6 bases and J 0 bases, leaving 14 bases between the germline ends. This CDR3 is 14 amino acids long. The CDR3 is CSVGDRWMNTEAFF. The CDR3 region has the DNA TGCAGCGTCGGAGACCGCTGGATGAACACTGAAGCTTTCTTT.

The rearrangement uses TRBV7-2 and TRBJ2-3; no definite D call. The CDR3 is 14 residues long. Trimming took off 7 bases at V and 2 bases at J, with 13 bases between the two ends. CDR1 and CDR2 (germline): SGHTA, FQGNSA. In nucleotides, the CDR3 is TGTGCCAGCATTACCTATGGCCTCACAGATACGCAGTATTTT. Protein: CASITYGLTDTQYF.

The table lists this clonotype with many counts. The CDR3 DNA reads TGTGCCAGCAGCTTAATGAGCCTAGCGGGATATGAGCAGTTCTTC. Translated: CASSLMSLAGYEQFF. This chain uses TRBV7-9 with TRBJ2-1; TRBD2 aligns across 9 bases. The CDR3 is made up of 15 amino acids. With V trimmed by 2 bases and J by 8 bases, 7 bases remained unmatched. Germline V gene sequence: CDR1 SEHNR, CDR2 FQNEAQ (reference sequence). Using reference TRBV7-9 and TRBJ2-1 for the parts outside the CDR3, the full variable domain is DTGVSQNPRHKITKRGQNVTFRCDPISEHNRLYWYRQTLGQGPEFLTYFQNEAQLEKSRLLSDRFSAERPKGSFSTLEIQRTEQGDSAMYLCASSLMSLAGYEQFFGPGTRLTVL.